This section outlines one TCR beta chain sequence together with its context. This table comes from immunoSEQ multiplex PCR, and its TCRdb copy is limited to in-frame clones, with some not included. The sample has hundreds of thousands of clones, 80% seen once. V gave up 8 bases and J gave up 5 bases, with 18 bases separating them. Germline V gives CDR1 MDHEN, CDR2 SYDVKM. The CDR3 runs 14 residues. Everyone who took part was about 18 to 90 years old, and they came from about two dozen US areas. The sample belongs to a study of blood T cell repertoires in COVID-19. J is TRBJ1-1 and V is TRBV28; no firm D call. Sequencing was performed on PBMCs or T cells enriched from blood (not recorded which). The TCR originated in a woman in her forties with acute COVID-19. CDR3 residues: CASRGGDRGTEAFF. In DNA form, the CDR3 reads TGTGCCAGCCGCGGCGGGGATCGAGGTACTGAAGCTTTCTTT.